This TCR beta chain emerged from a study of cytomegalovirus exposure and HLA in healthy donors. Study overall: A data release that came early held approximately 85 million unique TCRs from HLA-typed donors. General study findings and limits: Cytomegalovirus association was listed for around 170 TCR beta chains.

This clone was seen once. Its antigen is currently unknown. The CDR3 extends over 13 amino acids. Looked up from germline, CDR1 is LNHDA and CDR2 is SQIVND (reference sequence). Deletions cut 7 bases from V and 4 bases from J, with 11 bases between. The PCR made use of 60 Vbeta and 13 Jbeta primers. Study processing details: A follow-up analysis tallied 73 million or so unique TCR beta chains, roughly 11 million shared. Clones were read by immunoSEQ multiplex PCR, and TCRdb kept only the in-frame ones, dropping some. The V and J calls and clone size come from that table; D and trimming were worked out from the DNA. The repertoire holds approximately 130,000 clones, with around 85% as singletons.

The source is a woman aged 25 to 39 in good health and CMV-seropositive. This chain uses TRBV19 with TRBJ2-1, with D possibly being TRBD2 (7 bases). The sample comprised PBMCs. CDR3 sequence reads: CASMGGAYNEQFF. CDR3 DNA sequence: TGTGCCAGTATGGGGGGGGCGTACAATGAGCAGTTCTTC.